This T cell receptor beta chain derives from a study of T cells in localized non-small cell lung cancer. Overall study findings and caveats: Adjacent uninvolved lung tissue had the highest T cell clonality, exceeding tumor.

Concerning this clone: Its antigen is undetermined.

The protocol was immunoSEQ multiplex PCR, while the TCRdb copy is restricted to in-frame clones and leaves out a portion. The table includes roughly 25,000 clones, approximately 91% detected once. The TCR sequence derives from a female donor older than 55 with stage II squamous cell lung carcinoma. The specimen comprised peripheral blood, sampled before any cancer treatment.

CDR3 protein: CASFIWDEQFF. In nucleotides, the CDR3 is TGTGCCAGCTTTATATGGGATGAGCAGTTCTTC. This chain links TRBV6-7 with TRBJ2-1; D is unresolved. TRBV6-7 is known as an ORF, though its function is uncertain. V lost 8 bases and J 8 bases, leaving 10 bases between the germline ends. The CDR3 has 11 residues.